This TCR beta chain was recorded in a study of cytomegalovirus exposure and HLA in healthy donors. The germline V gene has CDR1 SGHAT and CDR2 FQNNGV. The V gene lost 3 bases and the J gene lost 4 bases, with 7 bases spanning the gap. The CDR3 length is 13 residues. The PCR had 60 Vbeta and 13 Jbeta primers. Profiled with immunoSEQ multiplex PCR; TCRdb holds only in-frame clones, not every one. Of about 170,000 clones in the sample, 75% to 85% were seen once. The donors gave bone marrow, and they were healthy. Study-wide results and limits: A reported reduction in N-insertions relative to the approximately 600-donor mean was seen in an Asian-associated ancestry cluster in a later analysis. Later genetic work tied a missense DCLRE1C variant to beta-chain V and J trimming. Accounts indicate the classifier identified cytomegalovirus status with strong specificity and sensitivity.

This clone was found once. Its target is unknown. The chain is built from TRBV11-2 and TRBJ1-5; TRBD1 is a possible D gene (6 bases). Sequenced material: PBMCs. This receptor was obtained from a woman younger than 35 in good health and CMV-seropositive. CDR3 sequence reads: CASSLDSNQPQHF. In DNA, the CDR3 is TGTGCCAGCAGCTTGGACAGTAATCAGCCCCAGCATTTT.